This T cell receptor (beta chain) was retrieved from a study of naive and memory T cell subsets. The study's findings and limits: From naive to CM, EM and EMRA, diversity decreased and Gini increased.

V was cut by 4 bases and J by 2 bases, with 15 bases left in between. CDR3 length: 15 amino acids. Of note for this clonotype: Its antigen is not identified.

Two oligonucleotides, mixed equimolar, formed the beta constant-region primer covering TRBC1 and TRBC2. An oligonucleotide with the SP2 primer and a 12-nucleotide UMI was ligated to the cDNA 3' end. TCRdb independently ran MiXCR on the UMI-ligation and nested PCR reads; one entry per CDR3 protein. The repertoire includes 120,000 to 150,000 distinct CDR3 sequences, approximately 15% of them detected once, and roughly 0.14% sits in the top ten. The origin of this receptor is a human donor in good health. J is TRBJ2-7 and V is TRBV12-3 or TRBV12-4; D is possibly TRBD1 (6 bases). Sample: naive CD4+ T cells from blood. The CDR3: CASSSPGDGAYEQYF. In nucleotides, the CDR3 is TGTGCCAGCAGTTCCCCAGGGGACGGGGCCTACGAGCAGTACTTC.